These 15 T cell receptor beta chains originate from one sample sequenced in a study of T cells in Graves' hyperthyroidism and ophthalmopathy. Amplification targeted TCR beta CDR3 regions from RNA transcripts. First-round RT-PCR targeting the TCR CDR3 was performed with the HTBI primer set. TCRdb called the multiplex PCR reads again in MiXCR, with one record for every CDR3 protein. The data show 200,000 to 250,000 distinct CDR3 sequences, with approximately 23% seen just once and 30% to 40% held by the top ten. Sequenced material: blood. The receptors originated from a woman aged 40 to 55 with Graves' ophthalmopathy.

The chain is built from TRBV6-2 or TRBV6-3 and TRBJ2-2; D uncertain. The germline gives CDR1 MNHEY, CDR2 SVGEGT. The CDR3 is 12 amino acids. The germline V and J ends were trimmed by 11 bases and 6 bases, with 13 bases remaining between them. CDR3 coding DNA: TGTGCCCTCCGGTCGGGTGCCGGGGAGCTGTTTTTT. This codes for CALRSGAGELFF.

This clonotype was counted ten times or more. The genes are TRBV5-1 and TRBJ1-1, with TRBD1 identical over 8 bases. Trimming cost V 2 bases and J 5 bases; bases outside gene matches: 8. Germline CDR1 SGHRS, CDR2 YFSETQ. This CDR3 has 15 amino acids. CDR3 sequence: CASSLAQGARTEAFF. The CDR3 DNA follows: TGCGCCAGCAGCTTAGCCCAGGGGGCGCGAACTGAAGCTTTCTTT.

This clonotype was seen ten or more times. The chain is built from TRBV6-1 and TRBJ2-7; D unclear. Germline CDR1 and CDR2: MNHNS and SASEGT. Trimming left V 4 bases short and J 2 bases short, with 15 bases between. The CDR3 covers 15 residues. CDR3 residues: CASSVSQPVTYEQYF. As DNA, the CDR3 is TGTGCCAGCAGTGTTAGCCAGCCTGTAACCTACGAGCAGTACTTC.

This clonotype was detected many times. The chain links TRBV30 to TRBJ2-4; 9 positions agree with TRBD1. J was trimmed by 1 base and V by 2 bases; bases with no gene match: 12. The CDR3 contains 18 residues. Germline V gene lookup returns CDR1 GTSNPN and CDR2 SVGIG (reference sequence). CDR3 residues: CAWSSDRTGDFAKNIQYF. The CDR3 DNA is TGTGCCTGGAGTTCCGACCGGACAGGGGATTTTGCCAAAAACATTCAGTACTTC.

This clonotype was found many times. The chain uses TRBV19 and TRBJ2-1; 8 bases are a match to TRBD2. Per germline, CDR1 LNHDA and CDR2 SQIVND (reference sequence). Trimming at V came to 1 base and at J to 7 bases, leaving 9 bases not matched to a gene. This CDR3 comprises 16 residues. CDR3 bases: TGTGCCAGTAGTATAGTAACGGGAGGGCCGAAGAATGAGCAGTTCTTC. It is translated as CASSIVTGGPKNEQFF.

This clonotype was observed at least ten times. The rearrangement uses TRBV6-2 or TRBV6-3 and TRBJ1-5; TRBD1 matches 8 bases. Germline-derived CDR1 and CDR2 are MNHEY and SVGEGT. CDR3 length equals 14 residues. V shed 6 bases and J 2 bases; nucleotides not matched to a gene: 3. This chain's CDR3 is CASRLTGGNQPQHF. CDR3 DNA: TGTGCCAGCAGATTGACAGGGGGCAATCAGCCCCAGCATTTT.

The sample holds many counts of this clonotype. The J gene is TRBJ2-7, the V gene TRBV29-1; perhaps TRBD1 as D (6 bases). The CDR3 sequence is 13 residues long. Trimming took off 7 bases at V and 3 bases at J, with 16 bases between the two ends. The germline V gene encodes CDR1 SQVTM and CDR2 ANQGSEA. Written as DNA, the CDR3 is TGCAGCGCAGGGCAGGGGTCATACTACGAGCAGTACTTC. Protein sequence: CSAGQGSYYEQYF.

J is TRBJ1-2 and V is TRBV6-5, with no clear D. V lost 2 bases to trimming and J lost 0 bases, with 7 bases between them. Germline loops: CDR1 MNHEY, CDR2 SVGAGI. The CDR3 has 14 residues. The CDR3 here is CASSYGAANYGYTF. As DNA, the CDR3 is TGTGCCAGCAGTTACGGTGCCGCTAACTATGGCTACACCTTC.

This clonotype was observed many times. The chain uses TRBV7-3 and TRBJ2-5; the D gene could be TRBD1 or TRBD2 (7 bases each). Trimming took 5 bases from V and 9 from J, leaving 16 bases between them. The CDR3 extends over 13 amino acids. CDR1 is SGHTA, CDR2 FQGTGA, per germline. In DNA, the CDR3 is TGTGCCAGCAGCGACAGGGTTGGGGGGGCCCAGTACTTC. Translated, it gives CASSDRVGGAQYF.

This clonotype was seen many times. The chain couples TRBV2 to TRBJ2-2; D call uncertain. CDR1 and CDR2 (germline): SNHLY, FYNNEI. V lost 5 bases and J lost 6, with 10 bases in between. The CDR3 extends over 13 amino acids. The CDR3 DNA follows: TGTGCCAGCAGTAACGAACACGCCGGGGAGCTGTTTTTT. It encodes CASSNEHAGELFF. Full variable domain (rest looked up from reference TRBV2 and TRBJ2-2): EPEVTQTPSHQVTQMGQEVILRCVPISNHLYFYWYRQILGQKVEFLVSFYNNEISEKSEIFDDQFSVERPDGSNFTLKIRSTKLEDSAMYFCASSNEHAGELFFGEGSRLTVL.

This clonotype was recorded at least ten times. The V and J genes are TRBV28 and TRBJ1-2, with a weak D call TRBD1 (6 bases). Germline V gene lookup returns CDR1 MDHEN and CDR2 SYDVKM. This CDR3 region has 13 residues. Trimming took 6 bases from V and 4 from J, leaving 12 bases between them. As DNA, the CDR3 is TGTGCCAGCAGATCGGGGGGCGCCTATGGCTACACCTTC. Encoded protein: CASRSGGAYGYTF.

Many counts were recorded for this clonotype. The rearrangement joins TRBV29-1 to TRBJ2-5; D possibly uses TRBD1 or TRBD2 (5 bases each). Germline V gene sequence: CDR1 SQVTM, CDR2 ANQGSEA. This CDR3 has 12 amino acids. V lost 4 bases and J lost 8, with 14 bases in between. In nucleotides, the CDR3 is TGCAGCGTTGGATCGGGACCGCTCACCCAGTACTTC. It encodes CSVGSGPLTQYF. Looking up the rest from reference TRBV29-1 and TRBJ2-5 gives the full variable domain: SAVISQKPSRDICQRGTSLTIQCQVDSQVTMMFWYRQQPGQSLTLIATANQGSEATYESGFVIDKFPISRPNLTFSTLTVSNMSPEDSSIYLCSVGSGPLTQYFGPGTRLLVL.

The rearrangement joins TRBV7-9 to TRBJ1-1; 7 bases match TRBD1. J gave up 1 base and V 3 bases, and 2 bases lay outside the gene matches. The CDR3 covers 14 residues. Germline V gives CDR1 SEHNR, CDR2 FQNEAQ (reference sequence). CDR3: CASSFRGQNTEAFF. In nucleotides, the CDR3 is TGTGCCAGCAGCTTTAGGGGGCAGAACACTGAAGCTTTCTTT.

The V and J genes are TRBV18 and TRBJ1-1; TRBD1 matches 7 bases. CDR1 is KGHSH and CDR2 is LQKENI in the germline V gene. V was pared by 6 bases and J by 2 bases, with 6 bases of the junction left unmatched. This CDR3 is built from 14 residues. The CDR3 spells CASSSGTENTEAFF. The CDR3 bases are TGTGCCAGCTCTTCCGGGACAGAAAACACTGAAGCTTTCTTT.

CDR3 in amino acids: CATSGWGNTNYGYTF. CDR3 bases: TGTGCCACCAGTGGTTGGGGGAACACTAACTATGGCTACACCTTC. This chain uses TRBV24-1 with TRBJ1-2; possibly TRBD1 for D (5 bases). There are 15 residues in the CDR3. V was shortened by 5 bases and J by 0 bases, with 12 bases between the two germline ends. Germline lookup yields CDR1 KGHDR and CDR2 SFDVKD.